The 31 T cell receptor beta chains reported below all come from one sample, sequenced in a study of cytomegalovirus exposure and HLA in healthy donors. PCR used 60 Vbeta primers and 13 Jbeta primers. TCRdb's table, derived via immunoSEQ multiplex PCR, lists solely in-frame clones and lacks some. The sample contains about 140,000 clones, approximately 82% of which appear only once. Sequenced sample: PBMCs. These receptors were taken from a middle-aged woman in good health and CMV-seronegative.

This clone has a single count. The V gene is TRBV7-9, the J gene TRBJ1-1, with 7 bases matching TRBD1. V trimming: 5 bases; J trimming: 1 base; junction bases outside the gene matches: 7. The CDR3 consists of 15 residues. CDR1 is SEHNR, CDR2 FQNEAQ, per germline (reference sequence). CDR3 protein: CASSSRTGENTEAFF. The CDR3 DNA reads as TGTGCCAGCAGCAGCCGAACAGGGGAGAACACTGAAGCTTTCTTT.

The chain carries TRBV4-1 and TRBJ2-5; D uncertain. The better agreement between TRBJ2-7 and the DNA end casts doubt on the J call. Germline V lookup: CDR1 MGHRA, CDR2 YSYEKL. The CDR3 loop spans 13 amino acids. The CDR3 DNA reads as TGCGCCAGCAGCCACACCGGCAACTACGAGCAGTACTTC. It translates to CASSHTGNYEQYF.

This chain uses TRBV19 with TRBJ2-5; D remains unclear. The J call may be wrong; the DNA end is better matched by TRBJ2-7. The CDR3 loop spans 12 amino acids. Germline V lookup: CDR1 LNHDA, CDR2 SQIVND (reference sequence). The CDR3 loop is CASSRGMYEQYF. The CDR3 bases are TGTGCCAGTAGTAGAGGCATGTACGAGCAGTACTTC.

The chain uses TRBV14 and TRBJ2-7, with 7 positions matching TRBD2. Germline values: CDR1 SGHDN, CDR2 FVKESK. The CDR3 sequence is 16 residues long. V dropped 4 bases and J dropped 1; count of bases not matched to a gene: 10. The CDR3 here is CASSPFRASGSYEQYF. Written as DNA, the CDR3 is TGTGCCAGCAGCCCGTTTCGGGCTAGCGGTTCCTACGAGCAGTACTTC.

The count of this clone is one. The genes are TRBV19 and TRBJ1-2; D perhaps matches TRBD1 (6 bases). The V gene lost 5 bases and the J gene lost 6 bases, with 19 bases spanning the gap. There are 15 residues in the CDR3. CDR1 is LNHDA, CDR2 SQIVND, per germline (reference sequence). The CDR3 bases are TGTGCCAGTAGTCCATACAGGGTGGCGAGGGATGGCTACACCTTC. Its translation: CASSPYRVARDGYTF.

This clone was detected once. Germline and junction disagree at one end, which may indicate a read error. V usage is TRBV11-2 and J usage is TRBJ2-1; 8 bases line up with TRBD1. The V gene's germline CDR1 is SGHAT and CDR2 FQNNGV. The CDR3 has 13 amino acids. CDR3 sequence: CASTLSRGPEQFF. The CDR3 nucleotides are TGTGCCAGCACCTTATCCAGGGGGCCTGAGCAGTTCTTC.

CDR3 coding DNA: TGTGCCAGCAGTTTCCTGGCCGGGGGCACAGATACGCAGTATTTT. Translating gives CASSFLAGGTDTQYF. This rearrangement joins TRBV28 to TRBJ2-3, with D possibly TRBD2 on 5 matching bases. Germline V CDR1 and CDR2: MDHEN, SYDVKM. V was cut by 3 bases and J by 1 base, with 11 bases left in between. The CDR3 has 15 amino acids.

This chain's CDR3 is CASSLVGLAGVADTQYF. CDR3 sequence (DNA): TGTGCCAGCAGCCTCGTGGGCCTAGCGGGAGTAGCAGATACGCAGTATTTT. The rearrangement uses TRBV9 and TRBJ2-3, with 10 nucleotides matching TRBD2. Trimming at V came to 4 bases and at J to 4 bases, leaving 12 bases not matched to a gene. The CDR3 has 17 amino acids. The germline V gene has CDR1 SGDLS and CDR2 YYNGEE.

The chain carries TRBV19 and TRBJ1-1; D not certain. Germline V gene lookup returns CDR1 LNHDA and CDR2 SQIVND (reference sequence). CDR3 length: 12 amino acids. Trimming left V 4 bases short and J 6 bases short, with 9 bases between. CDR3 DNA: TGTGCCAGTAGTAGGAGGGCGGCTGAAGCTTTCTTT. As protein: CASSRRAAEAFF.

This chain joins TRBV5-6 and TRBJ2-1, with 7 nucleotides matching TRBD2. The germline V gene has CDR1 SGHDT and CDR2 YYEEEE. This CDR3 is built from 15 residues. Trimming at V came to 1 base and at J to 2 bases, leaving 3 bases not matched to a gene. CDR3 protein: CASSLRAGAYNEQFF. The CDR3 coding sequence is TGTGCCAGCAGCTTGAGGGCGGGAGCCTACAATGAGCAGTTCTTC.

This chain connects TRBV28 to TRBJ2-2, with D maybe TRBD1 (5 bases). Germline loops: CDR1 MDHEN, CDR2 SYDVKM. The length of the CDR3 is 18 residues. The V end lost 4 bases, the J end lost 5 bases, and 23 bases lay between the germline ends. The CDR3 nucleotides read TGTGCCAGCAGTTACCACTGGGGCAGGGTGGGAACAACCGGGGAGCTGTTTTTT. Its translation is CASSYHWGRVGTTGELFF.

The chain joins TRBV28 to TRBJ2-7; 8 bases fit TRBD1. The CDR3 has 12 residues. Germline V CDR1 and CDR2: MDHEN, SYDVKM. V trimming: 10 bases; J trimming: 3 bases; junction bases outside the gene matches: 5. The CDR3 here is CATGTGLYEQYF. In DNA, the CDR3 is TGTGCCACCGGGACAGGACTCTACGAGCAGTACTTC.

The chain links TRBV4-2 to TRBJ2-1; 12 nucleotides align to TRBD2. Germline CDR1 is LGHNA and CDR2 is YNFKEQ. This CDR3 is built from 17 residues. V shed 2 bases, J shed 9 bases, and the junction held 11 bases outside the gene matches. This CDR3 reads CASSQKLAGGPRTEQFF. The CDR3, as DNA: TGTGCCAGCAGCCAAAAGCTAGCGGGAGGGCCTCGGACTGAGCAGTTCTTC.

The CDR3 protein is CASSLNFRGRAGANVLTF. The CDR3 region has the DNA TGTGCCAGCAGCTTAAATTTCAGGGGGCGGGCTGGGGCCAACGTCCTGACTTTC. The genes are TRBV7-2 and TRBJ2-6, with 8 bases that match TRBD1. The ends lost 2 bases at V and 2 bases at J; junction bases unmatched: 8. Germline assignment: CDR1 SGHTA and CDR2 FQGNSA. The CDR3 extends over 18 amino acids.

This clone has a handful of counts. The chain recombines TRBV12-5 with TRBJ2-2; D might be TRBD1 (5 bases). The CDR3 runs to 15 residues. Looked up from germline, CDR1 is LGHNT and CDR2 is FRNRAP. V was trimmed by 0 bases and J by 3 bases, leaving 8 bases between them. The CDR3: CASGLVLGDTGELFF. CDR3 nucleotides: TGTGCTAGTGGTTTGGTGTTAGGGGACACCGGGGAGCTGTTTTTT.

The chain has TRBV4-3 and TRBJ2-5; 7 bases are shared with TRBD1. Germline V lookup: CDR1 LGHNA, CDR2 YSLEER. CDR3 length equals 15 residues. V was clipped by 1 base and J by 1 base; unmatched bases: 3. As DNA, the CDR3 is TGCGCCAGCAGCCAAGGCGGACAGGTCCAAGAGACCCAGTACTTC. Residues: CASSQGGQVQETQYF.

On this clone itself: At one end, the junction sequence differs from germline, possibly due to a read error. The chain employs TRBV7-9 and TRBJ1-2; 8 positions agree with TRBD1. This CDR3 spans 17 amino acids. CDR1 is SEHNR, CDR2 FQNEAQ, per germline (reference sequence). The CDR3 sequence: CSSSRTHLPGTGYGYTF. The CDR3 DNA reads TGTTCCAGCAGCAGAACCCATCTTCCCGGGACAGGCTATGGCTACACCTTC.

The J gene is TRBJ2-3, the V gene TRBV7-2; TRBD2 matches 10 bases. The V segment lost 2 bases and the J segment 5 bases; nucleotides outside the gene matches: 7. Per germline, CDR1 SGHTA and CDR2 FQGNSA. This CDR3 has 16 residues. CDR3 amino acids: CASSLRSGRARDTQYF. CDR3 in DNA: TGTGCCAGCAGCTTACGGAGCGGGAGGGCGAGAGATACGCAGTATTTT. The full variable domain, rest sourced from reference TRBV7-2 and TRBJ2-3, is GAGVSQSPSNKVTEKGKDVELRCDPISGHTALYWYRQSLGQGLEFLIYFQGNSAPDKSGLPSDRFSAERTGGSVSTLTIQRTQQEDSAVYLCASSLRSGRARDTQYFGPGTRLTVL.

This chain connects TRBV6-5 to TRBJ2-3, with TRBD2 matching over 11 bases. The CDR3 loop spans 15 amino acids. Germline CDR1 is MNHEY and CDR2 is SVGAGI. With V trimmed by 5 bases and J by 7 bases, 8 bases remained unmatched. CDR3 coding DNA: TGTGCCAGCAGTCCACTAGCGGGAGCAGGAAATACGCAGTATTTT. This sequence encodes CASSPLAGAGNTQYF.

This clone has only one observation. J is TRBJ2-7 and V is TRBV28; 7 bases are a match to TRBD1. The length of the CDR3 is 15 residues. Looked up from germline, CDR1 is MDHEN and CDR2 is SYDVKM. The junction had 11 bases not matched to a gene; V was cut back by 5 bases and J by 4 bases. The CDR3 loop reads CASSLSGQPNYEQYF. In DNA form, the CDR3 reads TGTGCCAGCAGTCTATCGGGACAGCCCAATTACGAGCAGTACTTC. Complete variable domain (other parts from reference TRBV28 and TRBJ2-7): DVKVTQSSRYLVKRTGEKVFLECVQDMDHENMFWYRQDPGLGLRLIYFSYDVKMKEKGDIPEGYSVSREKKERFSLILESASTNQTSMYLCASSLSGQPNYEQYFGPGTRLTVT.

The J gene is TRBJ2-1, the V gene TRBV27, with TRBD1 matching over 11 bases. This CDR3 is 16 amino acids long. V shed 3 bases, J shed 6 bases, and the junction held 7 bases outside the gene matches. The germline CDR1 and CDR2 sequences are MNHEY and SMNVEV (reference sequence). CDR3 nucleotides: TGTGCCAGCAGTTTTTCCCCGGGACAGGGGGTCAATGAGCAGTTCTTC. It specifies CASSFSPGQGVNEQFF.

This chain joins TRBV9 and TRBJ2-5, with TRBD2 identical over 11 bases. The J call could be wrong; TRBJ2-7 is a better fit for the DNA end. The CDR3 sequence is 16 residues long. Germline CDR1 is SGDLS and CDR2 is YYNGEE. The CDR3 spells CASSPGLAEESYEQYF. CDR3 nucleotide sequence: TGTGCCAGCAGCCCGGGACTAGCGGAAGAATCCTACGAGCAGTACTTC.

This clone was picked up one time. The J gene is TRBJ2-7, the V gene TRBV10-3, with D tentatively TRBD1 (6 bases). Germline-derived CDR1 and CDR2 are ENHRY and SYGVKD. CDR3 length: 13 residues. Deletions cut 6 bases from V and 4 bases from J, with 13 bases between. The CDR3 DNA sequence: TGTGCCATCAGACAGGGCCTGGGGTACGAGCAGTACTTC. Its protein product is CAIRQGLGYEQYF.

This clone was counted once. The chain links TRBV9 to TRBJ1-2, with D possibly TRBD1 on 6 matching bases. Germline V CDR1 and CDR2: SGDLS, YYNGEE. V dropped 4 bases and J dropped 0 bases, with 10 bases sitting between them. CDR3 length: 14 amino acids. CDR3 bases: TGTGCCAGCAGCCCCAGGGGAGCTAACTATGGCTACACCTTC. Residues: CASSPRGANYGYTF.

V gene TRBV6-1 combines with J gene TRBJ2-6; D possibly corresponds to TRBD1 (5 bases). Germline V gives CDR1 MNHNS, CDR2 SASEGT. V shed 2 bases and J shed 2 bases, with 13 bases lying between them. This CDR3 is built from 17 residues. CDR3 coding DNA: TGTGCCAGCAGTGAAAAGGGGATTAGGACTGGGGCCAACGTCCTGACTTTC. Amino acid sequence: CASSEKGIRTGANVLTF.

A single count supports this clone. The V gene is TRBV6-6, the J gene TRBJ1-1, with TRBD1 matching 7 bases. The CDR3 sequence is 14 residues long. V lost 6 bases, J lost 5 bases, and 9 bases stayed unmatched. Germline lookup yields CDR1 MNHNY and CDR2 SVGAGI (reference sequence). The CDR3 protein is CASSRQGGRTEAFF. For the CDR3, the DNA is TGTGCCAGCAGCCGACAGGGCGGAAGGACTGAAGCTTTCTTT.

In DNA, the CDR3 is TGTGCCAGCAGCTCCGGGACTAGCGGGATCTACAATGAGCAGTTCTTC. Protein product: CASSSGTSGIYNEQFF. The chain carries TRBV11-1 and TRBJ2-1; 13 positions match TRBD2. V was pared by 4 bases and J by 3 bases, with 3 bases of the junction left unmatched. The V gene's germline CDR1 is SGHAT and CDR2 FQDESV (reference sequence). This CDR3 is built from 16 residues.

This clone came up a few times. This CDR3 reads CASSVDVGETGELFF. Written as DNA, the CDR3 is TGTGCCAGCAGCGTAGATGTGGGCGAAACCGGGGAGCTGTTTTTT. This chain uses TRBV9 with TRBJ2-2; D not resolved. V was shortened by 0 bases and J by 5 bases, with 11 bases between the two germline ends. The CDR3 has 15 amino acids. CDR1 and CDR2 (germline): SGDLS, YYNGEE.

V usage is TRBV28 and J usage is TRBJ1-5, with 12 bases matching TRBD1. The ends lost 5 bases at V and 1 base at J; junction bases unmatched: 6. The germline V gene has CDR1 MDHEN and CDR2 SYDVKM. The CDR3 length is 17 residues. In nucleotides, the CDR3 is TGTGCCAGCAGTGGGACAGGGGGCTTAAGGAGCAATCAGCCCCAGCATTTT. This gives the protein CASSGTGGLRSNQPQHF.

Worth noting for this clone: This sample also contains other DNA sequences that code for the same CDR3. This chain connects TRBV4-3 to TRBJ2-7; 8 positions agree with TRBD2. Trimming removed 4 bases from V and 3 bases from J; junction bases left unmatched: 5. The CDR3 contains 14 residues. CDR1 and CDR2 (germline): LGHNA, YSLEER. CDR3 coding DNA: TGCGCCAGCAGCCTACGCACTAGCGGCTACGAGCAGTACTTC. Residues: CASSLRTSGYEQYF.

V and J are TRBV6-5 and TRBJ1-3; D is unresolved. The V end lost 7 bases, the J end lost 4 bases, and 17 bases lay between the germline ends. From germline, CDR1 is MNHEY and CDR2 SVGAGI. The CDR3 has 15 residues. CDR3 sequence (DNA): TGTGCCAGCACCACCCGGAGGGAACCCGGAAACACCATATATTTT. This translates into CASTTRREPGNTIYF.